This T cell receptor beta chain was captured in a study of regulatory T cells in long-lasting Graves disease. Study summary: Persistent cases were those of Graves' disease that involved over 5 years of antithyroid drugs with positive TSH receptor antibodies.

As for time point: persistent/refractory GD, antithyroid drugs over 5 years with positive TRAb. RNA extracted from PBMCs served as the sequencing template. Patients met American Thyroid Association criteria for Graves' disease. Germline CDR1 SGHRS, CDR2 YFSETQ. This CDR3 comprises 13 residues. On this clonotype itself: The junction does not match germline at one end; this may be a read error.

To make TCR beta libraries, researchers used iRepertoire HTBI primers and Arm-PCR of CDR3 regions. Original processing methods: Among the samples, roughly 61 TRBV and 14 TRBJ segments were identified. TCRdb ran MiXCR on the multiplex PCR reads and lists one entry per CDR3 protein. None of the V and J calls come from the authors' own analysis; TCRdb made them. The sample carries fewer than 450,000 distinct CDR3 sequences, about 20% recorded once. This receptor was taken from a female donor with Graves disease. The sample here was peripheral blood mononuclear cells (PBMCs), taken when the disease was refractory, from a patient treated with antithyroid drugs. The chain links TRBV5-1 to TRBJ1-1, with D possibly TRBD1 on 5 matching bases. CDR3 coding DNA: TGCGCCAGCAGCTGGGACTCGGGCACTGAAGCTTCCTTT. Amino acid sequence: CASSWDSGTEASF.